This T cell receptor (beta chain) was captured by sequencing in a study of beta chain features in type 1 diabetes. V was shortened by 0 bases and J by 0 bases, with 5 bases between the two germline ends. The CDR3 is 14 amino acids. In germline, CDR1 is LGHNA, CDR2 YNFKEQ. Isolated RNA was reverse transcribed in full, so expressed TCRB transcripts were sequenced. Here immunoSEQ multiplex PCR was the method, and the copy in TCRdb shows in-frame clones only, minus some. The table records more than 60,000 clones, roughly 60% of them present only once. The source material was Tregs from blood. V usage is TRBV4-2 and J usage is TRBJ1-1; no clear D. The clonotype originates from a woman aged 18-29 years in good health. CDR3 sequence: CASSQDTVNTEAFF. The CDR3 DNA is TGTGCCAGCAGCCAAGATACGGTGAACACTGAAGCTTTCTTT.